The rows below give T cell receptor beta chains drawn from one sample of a study of vaccination effects on CD4 cells after COVID-19. Libraries were prepared by immunoSEQ multiplex PCR; TCRdb keeps only in-frame clonotypes and omits some of them. The profile covers 55,000 or so clones, with roughly two thirds appearing a single time and around 18% taken by the ten largest. What these receptors recognize is not known. The sequencing used CD4+ T cells from PBMCs cultured with SARS-CoV-2 spike peptides, collected before COVID-19 vaccination. The receptor set was obtained from a human donor who received a COVID-19 vaccine. The CDR3 runs from the conserved cysteine through the conserved F or W. The D gene is left open where the match is weak. Size values are once, few and many counts, or a class for expanded clones, and some rows have none.

TRBV2	TRBJ2-1	-	TRBD2	CASSASGGSYNEQFF	TGTGCCAGCAGCGCCAGCGGGGGCTCATACAATGAGCAGTTCTTC
TRBV5-4	TRBJ1-2	-	-	CASSPAKGAGDGYTF	TGTGCCAGCTCCCCCGCAAAGGGCGCAGGGGATGGCTACACCTTC
TRBV6-7	TRBJ2-1	-	TRBD2	CASSYSGGLAGGSGEQFF	TGTGCCAGCAGTTACTCGGGGGGTCTAGCGGGAGGAAGTGGTGAGCAGTTCTTC
TRBV9	TRBJ1-5	-	-	CASSGGAYNQPQHF	TGTGCCAGCAGCGGGGGGGCTTACAATCAGCCCCAGCATTTT
TRBV19	TRBJ1-5	-	-	CASSFRVGYQPQHF	TGTGCCAGTAGTTTCAGGGTTGGATATCAGCCCCAGCATTTT
TRBV28	TRBJ2-1	-	-	CASSRRAEQFF	TGTGCCAGCAGTCGGCGGGCCGAGCAGTTCTTC
TRBV5-1	TRBJ1-6	-	-	CASSFTGFNSPLHF	TGCGCCAGCAGCTTTACAGGCTTTAATTCACCCCTCCACTTT
TRBV25-1	TRBJ2-1	once	-	CASSDKRDEQFF	TGTGCCAGCAGTGATAAAAGGGATGAGCAGTTCTTC
TRBV7-2	TRBJ2-7	-	TRBD1	CASSGRRDRGSYEQYF	TGTGCCAGCAGCGGACGCCGGGACAGGGGTTCCTACGAGCAGTACTTC
TRBV5-5	TRBJ2-3	-	-	CASSLEQTDTQYF	TGTGCCAGCAGCTTGGAACAGACAGATACGCAGTATTTT
TRBV6-6	TRBJ2-1	-	TRBD2	CASSTSGSYNEQFF	TGTGCCAGCTCGACTAGCGGCTCCTACAATGAGCAGTTCTTC
TRBV5-4	TRBJ1-1	-	-	CASSPKGVNTEAFF	TGTGCCAGCAGCCCCAAGGGGGTGAACACTGAAGCTTTCTTT
TRBV19	TRBJ2-1	-	TRBD2	CASNTGGRGEQFF	TGTGCCAGTAATACGGGAGGGAGGGGTGAGCAGTTCTTC
TRBV28	TRBJ2-7	-	TRBD2	CASSLLGLAGATYEQYF	TGTGCCAGCAGTCTATTGGGACTAGCGGGAGCCACCTACGAGCAGTACTTC
TRBV27	TRBJ1-2	-	-	CASTGLKAYGYTF	TGTGCCAGCACGGGTTTAAAGGCCTATGGCTACACCTTC
TRBV7-9	TRBJ1-2	-	TRBD1	CASSLSGDRANYGYTF	TGTGCCAGCAGCTTATCAGGGGACAGAGCTAACTATGGCTACACCTTC
TRBV7-9	TRBJ2-5	few	-	CASSLRGNKVGETQYF	TGTGCCAGCAGCTTACGCGGCAACAAGGTGGGAGAGACCCAGTACTTC
TRBV7-8	TRBJ1-2	-	-	CASSLGGNYGYTF	TGTGCCAGCAGCTTGGGGGGAAACTATGGCTACACCTTC
TRBV4-1	TRBJ2-5	-	-	CASSPRTIQETQYF	TGCGCCAGCAGCCCCCGGACAATTCAAGAGACCCAGTACTTC
TRBV28	TRBJ1-2	once	-	CASSFTPGRWGYTF	TGTGCCAGCAGTTTTACCCCTGGCCGGTGGGGCTACACCTTC
TRBV10-3	TRBJ1-2	few	TRBD1	CAIRPGTGGDGGYTF	TGTGCCATCAGACCCGGGACAGGGGGCGATGGGGGCTACACCTTC
TRBV29-1	TRBJ1-2	-	-	CSVDLPGPYGYTF	TGCAGCGTTGACTTGCCCGGGCCCTATGGCTACACCTTC
TRBV21-1	TRBJ2-7	-	-	CASRHRHSGTPFHEQYF	TGTGCCAGCAGACACCGCCATTCCGGGACACCCTTCCACGAGCAGTACTTC
TRBV30	TRBJ1-1	-	-	CAWSRAANTEAFF	TGTGCCTGGAGTAGGGCGGCGAACACTGAAGCTTTCTTT
TRBV6-1	TRBJ2-3	-	-	CASSEGTPTDTQYF	TGTGCCAGCAGTGAGGGAACCCCCACAGATACGCAGTATTTT
TRBV29-1	TRBJ1-1	few	TRBD1	CSVPGQDTEAFF	TGCAGCGTGCCGGGACAGGACACTGAAGCTTTCTTT
TRBV4-1	TRBJ1-4	-	-	CASSQGVANEKLFF	TGCGCCAGCAGCCAAGGGGTGGCTAATGAAAAACTGTTTTTT
TRBV9	TRBJ1-1	-	-	CASRGLRTEAFF	TGTGCCAGCAGGGGGTTGAGGACTGAAGCTTTCTTT
TRBV4-2	TRBJ2-7	-	-	CASSQTRTASYEQYF	TGTGCCAGCAGCCAGACGAGGACGGCATCCTACGAGCAGTACTTC
TRBV7-2	TRBJ2-4	-	-	CASSTTKRQSGIQYF	TGTGCCAGCAGCACCACAAAGAGGCAGTCTGGCATTCAGTACTTC
TRBV5-1	TRBJ1-6	few	-	CASSLDRSENNSPLHF	TGCGCCAGCAGCTTGGATCGGTCCGAAAATAATTCACCCCTCCACTTT
TRBV28	TRBJ1-3	few	-	CASSFPHSGNTIYF	TGTGCCAGCAGTTTTCCGCACTCTGGAAACACCATATATTTT
TRBV5-4	TRBJ1-1	once	-	CASSLSGWEAFF	TGTGCCAGCAGCTTGTCAGGTTGGGAAGCTTTCTTT
TRBV12-3/TRBV12-4	TRBJ1-4	-	-	CASSFQVDEKLFF	TGTGCCAGCAGTTTTCAGGTAGATGAAAAACTGTTTTTT
TRBV11-2	TRBJ2-2	many	-	CASSLVGTGELFF	TGTGCCAGCAGCTTAGTCGGCACCGGGGAGCTGTTTTTT
TRBV7-9	TRBJ1-2	-	TRBD1	CASTRGRDYGYTF	TGTGCCAGCACCAGGGGGCGCGACTATGGCTACACCTTC
TRBV9	TRBJ2-7	few	TRBD2	CASSVGGAAGGEQYF	TGTGCCAGCAGCGTAGGGGGAGCGGCGGGAGGCGAGCAGTACTTC
TRBV21-1	TRBJ1-5	-	-	CASSKTHTGTGSVKIKSPQHF	TGTGCCAGCAGCAAAACCCACACCGGGACAGGGTCCGTAAAGATAAAATCGCCCCAGCATTTT
TRBV12-3/TRBV12-4	TRBJ2-2	-	-	CASSPGNTGELFF	TGTGCCAGCAGCCCAGGGAACACCGGGGAGCTGTTTTTT
TRBV5-4	TRBJ1-5	-	-	CASSLGGGAGTNQPQHF	TGTGCCAGCAGCTTGGGGGGCGGGGCAGGGACTAATCAGCCCCAGCATTTT
TRBV7-3	TRBJ1-1	-	-	CASSFRFVPGAFF	TGTGCCAGCAGCTTCAGATTTGTCCCGGGGGCTTTCTTT